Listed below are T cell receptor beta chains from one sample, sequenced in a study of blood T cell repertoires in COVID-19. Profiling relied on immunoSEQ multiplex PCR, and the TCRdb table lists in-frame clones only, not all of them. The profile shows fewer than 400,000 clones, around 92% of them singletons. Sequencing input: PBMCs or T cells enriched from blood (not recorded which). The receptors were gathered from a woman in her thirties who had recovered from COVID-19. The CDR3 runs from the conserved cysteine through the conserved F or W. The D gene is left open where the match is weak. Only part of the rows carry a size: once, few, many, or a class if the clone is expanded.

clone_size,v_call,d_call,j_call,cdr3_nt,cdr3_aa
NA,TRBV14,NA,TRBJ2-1,TGTGCCAGCAGCCAAACTACAGGTTACAATGAGCAGTTCTTC,CASSQTTGYNEQFF
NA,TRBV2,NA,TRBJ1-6,TGTGCCGGGCAGGGGATACGAAATTCACCCCTCCACTTT,CAGQGIRNSPLHF
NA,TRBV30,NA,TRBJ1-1,TGTGCCTGGAACCACGGGGGGTCAGATGAAGCTTTCTTT,CAWNHGGSDEAFF
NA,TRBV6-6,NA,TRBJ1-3,TGTGCCAGCAGTTACGAGGGTATCTCTGGAAACACCATATATTTT,CASSYEGISGNTIYF
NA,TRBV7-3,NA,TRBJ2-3,TGTGCCAGCAGCCCCTCCGGGATGTCACAAGATACGCAGTATTTT,CASSPSGMSQDTQYF
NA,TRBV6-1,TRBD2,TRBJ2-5,TGTGCCAGCAGTGAAGCGGGAGGGGAGACCCAGTACTTC,CASSEAGGETQYF
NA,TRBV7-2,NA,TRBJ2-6,TGTGCCAGCAGCGCGTTAACAGGGTCTGGGGCCAACGTCCTGACTTTC,CASSALTGSGANVLTF
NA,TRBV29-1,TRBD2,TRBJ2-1,TGCAGCGTTGAACACGAAGCGGGGGCTGAGCAGTTCTTC,CSVEHEAGAEQFF
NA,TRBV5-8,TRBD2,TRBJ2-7,TGTGCCAGCAGCCCTAGCGGGATCACCTACGAGCAGTACTTC,CASSPSGITYEQYF
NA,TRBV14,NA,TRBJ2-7,TGTGCCAGCAGCCAAGGTGGGTGGCGGACACTTGCCGCCTACGAGCAGTACTTC,CASSQGGWRTLAAYEQYF
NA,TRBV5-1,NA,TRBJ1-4,TGCGCCAGCAGCACCTTACAGGGCACTAATGAAAAACTGTTTTTT,CASSTLQGTNEKLFF
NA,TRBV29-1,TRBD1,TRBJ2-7,TGCAGCGTTGAAGATCCGGGACAGGGTTACGAGCAGTACTTC,CSVEDPGQGYEQYF
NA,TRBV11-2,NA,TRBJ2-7,TGTGCCAGCAGCTTAAAAGGAGACTACGAGCAGTACTTC,CASSLKGDYEQYF
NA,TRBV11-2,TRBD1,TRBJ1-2,TGTGCCAGCAGCGGAACTACGGGGACAGGGACTTATTGGAACTATGGCTACACCTTC,CASSGTTGTGTYWNYGYTF
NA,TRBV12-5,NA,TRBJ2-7,TGTGCTAGTGGTACCAGGGGAGTCAACGAGCAGTACTTC,CASGTRGVNEQYF
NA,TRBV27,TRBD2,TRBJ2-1,TGTGCCACAAAACTAGCGGGGAACTACAATGAGCAGTTCTTC,CATKLAGNYNEQFF
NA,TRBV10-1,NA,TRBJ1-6,TGCGCCAGCAGTCCCGCTACCCGCCAGGACACTATTGCCTTTTATAATTCACCCCTCCACTTT,CASSPATRQDTIAFYNSPLHF
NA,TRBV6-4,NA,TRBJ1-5,TGTGCCAGCAGTGAGGGCTCGGGCAATCAGCCCCAGCATTTT,CASSEGSGNQPQHF
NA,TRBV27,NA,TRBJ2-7,TGTGCCAGCAGTTCAATAGGGGCAGGAGAGTACGAGCAGTACTTC,CASSSIGAGEYEQYF
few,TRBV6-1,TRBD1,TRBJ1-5,TGTGCCAGCAGTGAACAGTTCGGGACAGGGGGCAATCAGCCCCAGCATTTT,CASSEQFGTGGNQPQHF
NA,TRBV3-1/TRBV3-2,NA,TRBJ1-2,TGTGCCAGCAGCTCAAGAGGACAAGGATATGGCTACACCTTC,CASSSRGQGYGYTF
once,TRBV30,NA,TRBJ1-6,TGTGCCTGGGCTACAGGGTCGTCCTATAATTCACCCCTCCACTTT,CAWATGSSYNSPLHF
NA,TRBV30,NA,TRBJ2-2,TGTGCCGGGAGAGGTGGAGGCACCGGGGAGCTGTTTTTT,CAGRGGGTGELFF
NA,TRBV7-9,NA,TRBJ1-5,TGTGCCAGCAGCTCCGGGGTTAGCAATCAGCCCCAGCATTTT,CASSSGVSNQPQHF
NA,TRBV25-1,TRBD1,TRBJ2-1,TGTGCCAGCAGTGTTCTGACAGGGAAGCAGTTCTTC,CASSVLTGKQFF
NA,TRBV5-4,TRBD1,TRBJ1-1,TGTGCCAGCAGCTTGGGGGACAGGGACGAAGCTTTCTTT,CASSLGDRDEAFF
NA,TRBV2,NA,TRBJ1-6,TGTGCCAGCAGCCCAGGTCCCGCTCGACAAGTTCTTAATTCACCCCTCCACTTT,CASSPGPARQVLNSPLHF
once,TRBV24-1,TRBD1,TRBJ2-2,TGTGCCACCAGTGATCACGGGACAGGGAACACCGGGGAGCTGTTTTTT,CATSDHGTGNTGELFF
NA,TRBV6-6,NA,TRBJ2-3,TGTGCCAGCAAAACGACCCGCGGTACAGATACGCAGTATTTT,CASKTTRGTDTQYF
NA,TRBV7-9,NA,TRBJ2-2,TGTGCCAGAGAGGACACCGGGGAGCTGTTTTTT,CAREDTGELFF
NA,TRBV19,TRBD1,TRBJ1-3,TGTGCCACCGACAGGGGGTCTGGAAACACCATATATTTT,CATDRGSGNTIYF
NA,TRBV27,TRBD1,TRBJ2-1,TGTGCCAGCAGTTACCTACAGGGGGCTCTAACGCTCGCCTACAATGAGCAGTTCTTC,CASSYLQGALTLAYNEQFF
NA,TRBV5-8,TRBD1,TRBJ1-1,TGTGCCAGCAGTTCCCGGGACAGGGTGTTTGGGGAAATGAACACTGAAGCTTTCTTT,CASSSRDRVFGEMNTEAFF
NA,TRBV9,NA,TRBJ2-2,TGTGCCAGCAGCGAATCGGGGACCGGGGAGCTGTTTTTT,CASSESGTGELFF
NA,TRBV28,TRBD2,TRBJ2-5,TGTGCCAGCACCCCCAGTGCTAGCGGGGAAGAGACCCAGTACTTC,CASTPSASGEETQYF
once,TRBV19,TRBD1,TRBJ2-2,TGTGCCAGTAGTATAGGAGGGACAGCCAACACCGGGGAGCTGTTTTTT,CASSIGGTANTGELFF
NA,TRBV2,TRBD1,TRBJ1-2,TGTGCCAGCAGCGCACAGGGGGAATCCTATGGCTACACCTTC,CASSAQGESYGYTF
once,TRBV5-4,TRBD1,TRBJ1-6,TGTGCCAGCAGCTCAGACAGGGCGCAGATTAATTCACCCCTCCACTTT,CASSSDRAQINSPLHF
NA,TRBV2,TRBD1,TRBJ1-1,TGTGCCAGCAGTGGAGGGACAGGGTCCACTGAAGCTTTCTTT,CASSGGTGSTEAFF
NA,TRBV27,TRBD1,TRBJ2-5,TGTGCCAGCAGACCCGGGACAGGGCAAGAGACCCAGTACTTC,CASRPGTGQETQYF
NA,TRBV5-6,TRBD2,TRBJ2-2,TGTGCCAGCAGCTCGACGACTAGCGGGACGGTCGCCGGGGAGCTGTTTTTT,CASSSTTSGTVAGELFF
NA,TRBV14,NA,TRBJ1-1,TGTGCCAGCAGCCACCTACAGGCCCCCCACACTGAAGCTTTCTTT,CASSHLQAPHTEAFF
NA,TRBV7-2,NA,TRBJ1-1,TGTGCCAGCAGCTCCAGGGAGAACACTGAAGCTTTCTTT,CASSSRENTEAFF
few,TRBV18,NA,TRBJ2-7,TGTGCCAGCTTACGCGGGACCTCCTCCTACGAGCAGTACTTC,CASLRGTSSYEQYF
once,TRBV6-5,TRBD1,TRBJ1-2,TGTGCCAGCAGTTCGGACAGGACCCTTCTAATCTACACCTTC,CASSSDRTLLIYTF
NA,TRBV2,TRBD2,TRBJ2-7,TGTGCCAGCAGTGAAGCGGGGCTAGCGGGAGTGTACGAGCAGTACTTC,CASSEAGLAGVYEQYF
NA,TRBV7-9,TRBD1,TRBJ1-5,TGTGCCAGCAGAGGGGGACAGGGGGATCAGCCCCAGCATTTT,CASRGGQGDQPQHF
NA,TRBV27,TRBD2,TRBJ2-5,TGTGCCAGCAGCGCCGGGACTAGCGGGAGTGAGACCCAGTACTTC,CASSAGTSGSETQYF
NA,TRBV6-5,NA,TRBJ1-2,TGTGCCAGCAGGAAAGTACAGAGCTATGGCTACACCTTC,CASRKVQSYGYTF
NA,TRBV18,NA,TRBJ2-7,TGTGCCAGCTCACCACCGCTAGCTGCCTACGAGCAGTACTTC,CASSPPLAAYEQYF
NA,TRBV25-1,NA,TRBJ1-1,TGTGCCAGCAGTGACGAGGCTTCTATGAACACTGAAGCTTTCTTT,CASSDEASMNTEAFF